Presented here are 23 T cell receptor beta chains from one specimen sequenced in a study of response to subunit inactivated influenza vaccine. Using its own MiXCR run on the RT-PCR reads, TCRdb lists one record per CDR3 protein. The data show roughly 570,000 distinct CDR3 sequences, roughly 13% seen once. The sample in question was PBMCs from blood, obtained more than 35 days after vaccination. The receptors come from a man aged 50 to 59 who received an inactivated influenza vaccine.

This clonotype was counted ten times or more. V and J are TRBV28 and TRBJ2-1; 9 bases are shared with TRBD1. CDR1 MDHEN and CDR2 SYDVKM come from the germline V gene. Unmatched junction bases numbered 3, after V lost 4 bases and J lost 2 bases. The CDR3 is made up of 15 amino acids. CDR3 sequence: CASSSDRGAYNEQFF. The CDR3 nucleotides are TGTGCCAGCAGTTCGGACAGGGGTGCCTACAATGAGCAGTTCTTC.

This clonotype was detected a few times. V and J are TRBV12-3 or TRBV12-4 and TRBJ2-2, with TRBD2 matching over 8 bases. This CDR3 has 15 amino acids. V lost 4 bases, J lost 7 bases, and 8 bases stayed unmatched. CDR3 region: CASSYGGAMVGELFF. The DNA for the CDR3 is TGTGCCAGCAGTTACGGGGGGGCTATGGTCGGGGAGCTGTTTTTT.

The chain has TRBV28 and TRBJ2-7; TRBD2 aligns across 7 bases. Germline CDR1 reads MDHEN; CDR2 reads SYDVKM. V shed 10 bases, J shed 4 bases, and the junction held 10 bases outside the gene matches. This CDR3 has 13 amino acids. This CDR3 is CATRGVFGYEQYF. In DNA form, the CDR3 reads TGTGCCACCCGGGGGGTATTTGGATACGAGCAGTACTTC.

This clonotype occurred many times. The chain uses TRBV12-3 or TRBV12-4 and TRBJ2-3, with 10 bases lining up with TRBD2. The CDR3 covers 16 residues. V gave up 2 bases and J gave up 5 bases; unmatched junction bases: 7. The CDR3 protein is CASSLMASGRQDTQYF. As DNA, the CDR3 is TGTGCCAGCAGTTTAATGGCTAGCGGGAGACAAGATACGCAGTATTTT.

On this clonotype itself: A read error may account for a junction end that differs from germline. The chain couples TRBV20-1 to TRBJ2-3; 9 bases align to TRBD2. Germline V gives CDR1 DFQATT, CDR2 SNEGSKA (reference sequence). This CDR3 is 16 amino acids long. CDR3 nucleotides: TGCTGTGCTAGAGTTCTAGCGGGACCTAGCACAGATACGCAGTATTTT. It codes for CCARVLAGPSTDTQYF.

This clonotype was observed at least ten times. The CDR3 loop is CASMRGSTDTQYF. The CDR3 DNA is TGCGCCAGCATGCGGGGCAGCACAGATACGCAGTATTTT. The chain recombines TRBV5-1 with TRBJ2-3; perhaps TRBD2 as D (6 bases). V shed 6 bases and J shed 0 bases, with 8 bases lying between them. CDR3 length equals 13 residues. Germline V gives CDR1 SGHRS, CDR2 YFSETQ.

The chain uses TRBV27 and TRBJ2-1, with D unclear. The CDR3 runs 18 residues. Germline assignment: CDR1 MNHEY and CDR2 SMNVEV (reference sequence). V gave up 1 base and J gave up 4 bases, with 20 bases separating them. CDR3 nucleotides: TGTGCCAGCAGTTTATTCGCCGGGCCATCGGGTCCTTACAATGAGCAGTTCTTC. This sequence encodes CASSLFAGPSGPYNEQFF.

This sequence joins TRBV4-2 and TRBJ2-3; 10 positions agree with TRBD2. Germline trimming cut 4 bases from V and 2 bases from J; bases unmatched to any gene: 9. Germline CDR1 and CDR2: LGHNA and YNFKEQ. CDR3 length: 17 amino acids. CDR3 sequence (DNA): TGTGCCAGCAGCCGGCGGAGCGGGAGGGATGACACAGATACGCAGTATTTT. It yields the protein CASSRRSGRDDTDTQYF.

A few counts support this clonotype. The chain uses TRBV27 and TRBJ1-2; D is possibly TRBD1 (5 bases). Germline CDR1 reads MNHEY; CDR2 reads SMNVEV (reference sequence). The V and J ends lost 6 bases and 7 bases respectively, with 12 bases between them. CDR3 size: 12 residues. CDR3: CASSRLGGGYTF. CDR3 in DNA: TGTGCCAGCAGCAGACTCGGGGGTGGCTACACCTTC.

This clonotype was picked up a small number of times. The chain combines TRBV6-4 with TRBJ1-1; 11 bases agree with TRBD1. CDR1 is MRHNA, CDR2 SNTAGT, per germline. This CDR3 has 19 residues. V shed 5 bases and J 6 bases; nucleotides not matched to a gene: 20. The CDR3 coding sequence is TGTGCCAGCAGTCCTGACAGACCAGCCCCGGGACAGGGGGTTCCTGAAGCTTTCTTT. This encodes CASSPDRPAPGQGVPEAFF.

This sequence joins TRBV12-3 or TRBV12-4 and TRBJ2-7, with 10 bases that match TRBD1. The ends lost 5 bases at V and 0 bases at J; junction bases unmatched: 19. The CDR3 has 20 amino acids. CDR3 protein: CASSISPGTGALLSSYEQYF. CDR3 nucleotides: TGTGCCAGCAGTATTTCCCCCGGGACAGGGGCCTTGCTGAGCTCCTACGAGCAGTACTTC.

As DNA, the CDR3 is TGCAGCGCCTCGGGACAGGAGACTACTAACTATGGCTACACCTTC. This sequence encodes CSASGQETTNYGYTF. V and J are TRBV29-1 and TRBJ1-2; 8 nucleotides match TRBD1. J lost 0 bases, V lost 7 bases, and 10 bases had no gene match. This CDR3 is 15 amino acids long. Germline loops: CDR1 SQVTM, CDR2 ANQGSEA.

This clonotype was counted only a few times. The gene calls are TRBV7-9 and TRBJ1-2; D unresolved. CDR1 and CDR2 (germline): SEHNR, FQNEAQ (reference sequence). The germline V and J ends were trimmed by 3 bases and 6 bases, with 14 bases remaining between them. The CDR3 loop spans 14 amino acids. In nucleotides, the CDR3 is TGTGCCAGCAGCTTTCCAGGAGAACGAGATGGCTACACCTTC. This translates into CASSFPGERDGYTF.

The chain uses TRBV24-1 and TRBJ2-1; 10 bases match TRBD1. The CDR3 consists of 17 residues. Germline loops: CDR1 KGHDR, CDR2 SFDVKD. The V gene end was trimmed by 3 bases and the J gene end by 4 bases; junction bases not matched to a gene: 8. CDR3 sequence: CATSDIVRDRGYNEQFF. CDR3 in DNA: TGTGCCACCAGTGATATTGTCCGGGACAGGGGTTACAATGAGCAGTTCTTC.

J is TRBJ2-1 and V is TRBV20-1, with a possible D match to TRBD1 (6 bases). This CDR3 comprises 16 residues. Per germline, CDR1 DFQATT and CDR2 SNEGSKA (reference sequence). Trimming removed 0 bases at V and 2 bases at J, with 14 bases between. CDR3 sequence reads: CSARDVMGAAYNEQFF. CDR3 DNA sequence: TGCAGTGCTAGAGATGTGATGGGGGCCGCCTACAATGAGCAGTTCTTC.

This rearrangement joins TRBV20-1 to TRBJ2-3, with 11 bases fitting TRBD2. With 2 bases clipped from V and 6 bases from J, the junction kept 10 bases outside the gene matches. Germline lookup yields CDR1 DFQATT and CDR2 SNEGSKA (reference sequence). The CDR3 contains 16 residues. The CDR3, as DNA: TGCAGTGCTAGAAAGGGACTAGCGGAGTTGGGTGATACGCAGTATTTT. Its protein is CSARKGLAELGDTQYF.

This clonotype was counted only a few times. The gene calls are TRBV5-1 and TRBJ2-7; the D gene is possibly TRBD2 (7 bases). The CDR3 runs 15 residues. Trimming cost V 1 base and J 4 bases, with 15 bases left between them. CDR1 and CDR2 from the germline V gene are SGHRS and YFSETQ. CDR3 protein: CASSLMGGLNYEQYF. DNA of the CDR3: TGCGCCAGCAGCTTGATGGGGGGGCTTAATTACGAGCAGTACTTC. The full variable domain, completed using reference TRBV5-1 and TRBJ2-7, is KAGVTQTPRYLIKTRGQQVTLSCSPISGHRSVSWYQQTPGQGLQFLFEYFSETQRNKGNFPGRFSGRQFSNSRSEMNVSTLELGDSALYLCASSLMGGLNYEQYFGPGTRLTVT.

The chain has TRBV19 and TRBJ1-5, with D unclear. This CDR3 region has 15 residues. Between the trimmed V and J ends, which lost 2 bases and 0 bases, there was a span of 8 bases. Germline assignment: CDR1 LNHDA and CDR2 SQIVND (reference sequence). CDR3 in DNA: TGTGCCAGTAGTATATCCGTTTATAGCAATCAGCCCCAGCATTTT. Protein: CASSISVYSNQPQHF.

The table lists this clonotype with many counts. The V call is TRBV29-1, the J call TRBJ2-7; 10 nucleotides agree with TRBD1. V was pared by 4 bases and J by 3 bases, with 15 bases of the junction left unmatched. Germline V lookup: CDR1 SQVTM, CDR2 ANQGSEA. CDR3 length: 17 residues. As DNA, the CDR3 is TGCAGCGTTGCCGGAAATCCCCGGGACAGGGGTAGCTACGAGCAGTACTTC. Translating it yields CSVAGNPRDRGSYEQYF.

The chain carries TRBV5-1 and TRBJ1-2; D is uncertain. V shed 0 bases and J shed 3 bases, with 9 bases lying between them. Looked up from germline, CDR1 is SGHRS and CDR2 is YFSETQ. The CDR3 is 14 amino acids. The CDR3 sequence is CASSLGRLDYGYTF. DNA for the CDR3: TGCGCCAGCAGCTTGGGGCGACTCGACTATGGCTACACCTTC.

V and J are TRBV12-3 or TRBV12-4 and TRBJ2-7; 12 bases fit TRBD2. V gave up 6 bases and J gave up 5 bases; unmatched junction bases: 8. The CDR3 consists of 15 residues. CDR3 sequence reads: CASRSTSGGGNEQYF. The CDR3 nucleotides are TGTGCCAGCAGGTCGACTAGCGGGGGAGGGAACGAGCAGTACTTC.

The chain has TRBV5-1 and TRBJ1-4; D not certain. This CDR3 region has 14 residues. From germline, CDR1 is SGHRS and CDR2 YFSETQ. V was pared by 0 bases and J by 8 bases, with 11 bases between. The CDR3 protein is CASSLAFSGEKLFF. The CDR3 DNA follows: TGCGCCAGCAGCTTGGCCTTCTCTGGGGAAAAACTGTTTTTT.

The chain employs TRBV7-9 and TRBJ2-2; possibly TRBD1 for D (6 bases). The CDR3 covers 17 residues. Germline CDR1 reads SEHNR; CDR2 reads FQNEAQ (reference sequence). V lost 2 bases to trimming and J lost 5 bases, with 18 bases between them. For the CDR3, the DNA is TGTGCCAGCAGCTTACCCCGGACAGCCCGGAGGACCGGGGAGCTGTTTTTT. Translated: CASSLPRTARRTGELFF.